The source of this T cell receptor beta chain is a study of blood T cell repertoires in COVID-19. As for the study in general: The analysed material was cDNA or gDNA that came from T cells, B-cell-depleted T cells, or PBMCs.

Per the original data handling: Amplification of reference gene primers provided the estimated nucleated cell counts. Sequenced by immunoSEQ multiplex PCR; TCRdb stores in-frame clones only, minus some. That table supplies the V and J calls and clone size; D and trimming were determined from the DNA. The sample holds more than 85,000 clones, more than 75% seen once. The CDR3 contains 13 residues. CDR1 is MNHNS and CDR2 is SASEGT in the germline V gene. The V and J ends lost 2 bases and 0 bases respectively, with 4 bases between them. The source of this sequence is a woman aged 45-60 years with acute or convalescent COVID-19. Sequencing input: peripheral blood. V and J are TRBV6-1 and TRBJ1-2; D is uncertain. The CDR3 bases are TGTGCCAGCAGTGAATTAGCTAACTATGGCTACACCTTC. As protein: CASSELANYGYTF.